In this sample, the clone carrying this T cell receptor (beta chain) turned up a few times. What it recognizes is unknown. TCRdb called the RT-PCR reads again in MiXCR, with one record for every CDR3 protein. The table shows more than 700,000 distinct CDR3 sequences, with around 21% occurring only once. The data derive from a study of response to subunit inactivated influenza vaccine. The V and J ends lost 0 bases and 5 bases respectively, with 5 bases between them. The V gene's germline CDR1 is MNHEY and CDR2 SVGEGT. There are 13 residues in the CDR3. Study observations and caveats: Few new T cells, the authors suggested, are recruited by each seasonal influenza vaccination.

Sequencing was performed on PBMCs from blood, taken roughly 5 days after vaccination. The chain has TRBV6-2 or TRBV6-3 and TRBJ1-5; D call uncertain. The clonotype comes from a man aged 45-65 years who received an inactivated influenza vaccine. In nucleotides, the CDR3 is TGTGCCAGCAGTTACTCGGAGTATCAGCCCCAGCATTTT. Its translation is CASSYSEYQPQHF.